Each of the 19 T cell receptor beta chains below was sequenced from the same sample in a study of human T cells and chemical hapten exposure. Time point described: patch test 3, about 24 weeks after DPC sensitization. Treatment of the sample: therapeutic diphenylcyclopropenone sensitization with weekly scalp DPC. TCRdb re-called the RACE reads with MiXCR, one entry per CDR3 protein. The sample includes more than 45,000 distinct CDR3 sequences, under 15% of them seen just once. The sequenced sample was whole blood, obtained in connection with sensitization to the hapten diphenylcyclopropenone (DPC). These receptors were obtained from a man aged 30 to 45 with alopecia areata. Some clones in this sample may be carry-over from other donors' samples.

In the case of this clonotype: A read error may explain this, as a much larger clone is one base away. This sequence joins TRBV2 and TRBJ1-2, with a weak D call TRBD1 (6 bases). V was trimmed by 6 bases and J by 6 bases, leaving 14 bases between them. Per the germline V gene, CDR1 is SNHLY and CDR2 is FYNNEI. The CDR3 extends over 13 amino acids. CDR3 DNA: TGTGCCAGCAGCCCCGGGACAACGGATGGCTACACCTTC. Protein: CASSPGTTDGYTF.

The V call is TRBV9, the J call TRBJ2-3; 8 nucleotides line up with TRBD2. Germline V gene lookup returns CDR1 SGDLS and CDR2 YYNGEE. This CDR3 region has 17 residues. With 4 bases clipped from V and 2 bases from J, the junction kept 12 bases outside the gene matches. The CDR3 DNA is TGTGCCAGCAGCCCCCTGGGGGCGGGGGGCCCCACAGATACGCAGTATTTT. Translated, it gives CASSPLGAGGPTDTQYF.

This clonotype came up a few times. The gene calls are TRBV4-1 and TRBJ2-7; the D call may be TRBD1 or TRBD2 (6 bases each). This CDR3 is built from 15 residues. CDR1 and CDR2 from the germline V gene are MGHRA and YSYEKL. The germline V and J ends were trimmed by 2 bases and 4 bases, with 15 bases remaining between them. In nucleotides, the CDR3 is TGCGCCAGCAGCCAATATGTGGGGGGCGCGTACGAGCAGTACTTC. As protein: CASSQYVGGAYEQYF.

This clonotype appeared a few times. Here the CDR3 DNA reads TGTGCCATCACTAACAGGGAGGTCCCCAATGAGCAGTTCTTC. This translates into CAITNREVPNEQFF. The V gene is TRBV11-2, the J gene TRBJ2-1; D might be TRBD1 or TRBD2, each matching 6 bases. With 10 bases removed from V and 6 bases from J, the gap between germline ends came to 19 bases. Per germline, CDR1 SGHAT and CDR2 FQNNGV. The CDR3 spans 14 residues.

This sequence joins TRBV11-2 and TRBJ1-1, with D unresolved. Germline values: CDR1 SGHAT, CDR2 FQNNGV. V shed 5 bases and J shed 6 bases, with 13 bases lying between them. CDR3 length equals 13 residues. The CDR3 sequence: CASSPDRSAEAFF. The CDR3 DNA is TGTGCCAGCAGCCCCGATAGAAGCGCTGAAGCTTTCTTT.

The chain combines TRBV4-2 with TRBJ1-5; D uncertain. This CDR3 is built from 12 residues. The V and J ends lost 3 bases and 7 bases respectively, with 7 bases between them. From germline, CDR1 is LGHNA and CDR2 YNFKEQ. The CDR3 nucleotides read TGTGCCAGCAGCCACCCCCAACAGCCCCAGCATTTT. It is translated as CASSHPQQPQHF.

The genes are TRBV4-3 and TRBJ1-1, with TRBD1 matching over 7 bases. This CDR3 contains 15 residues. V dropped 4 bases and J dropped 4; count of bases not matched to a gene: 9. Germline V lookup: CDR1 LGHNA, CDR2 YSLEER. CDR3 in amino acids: CASSPRQGSGTEAFF. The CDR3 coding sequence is TGCGCCAGCAGCCCCCGACAGGGTTCGGGCACTGAAGCTTTCTTT.

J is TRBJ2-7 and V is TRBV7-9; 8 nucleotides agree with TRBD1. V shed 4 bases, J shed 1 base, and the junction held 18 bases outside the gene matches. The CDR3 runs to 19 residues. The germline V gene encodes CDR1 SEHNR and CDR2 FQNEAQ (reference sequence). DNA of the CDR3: TGTGCCAGCAGCTCCCTAAATGGACAGGGAGAAGTCAGGTCCTACGAGCAGTACTTC. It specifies CASSSLNGQGEVRSYEQYF.

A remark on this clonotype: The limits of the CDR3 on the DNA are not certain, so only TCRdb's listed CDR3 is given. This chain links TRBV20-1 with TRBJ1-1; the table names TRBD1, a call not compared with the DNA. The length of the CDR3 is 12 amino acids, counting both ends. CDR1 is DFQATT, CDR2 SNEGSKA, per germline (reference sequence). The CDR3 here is CSALRAGDEAFF.

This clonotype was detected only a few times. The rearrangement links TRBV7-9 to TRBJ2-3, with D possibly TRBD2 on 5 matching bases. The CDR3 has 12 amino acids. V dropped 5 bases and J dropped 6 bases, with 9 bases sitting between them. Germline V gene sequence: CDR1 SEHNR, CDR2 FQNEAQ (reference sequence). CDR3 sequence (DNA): TGTGCCAGCAGCGGACTGGGGGATACGCAGTATTTT. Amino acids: CASSGLGDTQYF.

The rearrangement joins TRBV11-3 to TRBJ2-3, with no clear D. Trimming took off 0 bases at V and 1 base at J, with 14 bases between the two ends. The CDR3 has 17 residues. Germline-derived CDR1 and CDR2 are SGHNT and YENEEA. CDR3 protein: CASSLDGWAEGTDTQYF. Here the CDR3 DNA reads TGTGCCAGCAGCTTAGATGGGTGGGCCGAGGGCACAGATACGCAGTATTTT.

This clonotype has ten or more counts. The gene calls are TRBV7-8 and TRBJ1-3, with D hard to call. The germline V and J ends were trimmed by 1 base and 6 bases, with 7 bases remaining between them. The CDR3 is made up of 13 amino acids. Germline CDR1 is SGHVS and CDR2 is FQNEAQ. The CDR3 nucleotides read TGTGCCAGCAGCTTAGTCAATCAAAACACCATATATTTT. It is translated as CASSLVNQNTIYF.

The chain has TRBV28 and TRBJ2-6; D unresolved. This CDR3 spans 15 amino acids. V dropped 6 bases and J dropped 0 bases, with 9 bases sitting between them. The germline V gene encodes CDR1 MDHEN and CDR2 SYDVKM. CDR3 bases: TGTGCCAGCAGCTCCGAAGACTCTGGGGCCAACGTCCTGACTTTC. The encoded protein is CASSSEDSGANVLTF.

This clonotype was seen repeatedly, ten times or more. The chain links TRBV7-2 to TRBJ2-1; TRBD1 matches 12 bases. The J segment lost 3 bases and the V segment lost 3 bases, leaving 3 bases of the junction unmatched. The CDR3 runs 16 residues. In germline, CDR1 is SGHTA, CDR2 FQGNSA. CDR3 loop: CASSFGTGGRYNEQFF. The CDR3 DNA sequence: TGTGCCAGCAGCTTTGGGACAGGGGGCCGCTACAATGAGCAGTTCTTC. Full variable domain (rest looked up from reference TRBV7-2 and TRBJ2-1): GAGVSQSPSNKVTEKGKDVELRCDPISGHTALYWYRQSLGQGLEFLIYFQGNSAPDKSGLPSDRFSAERTGGSVSTLTIQRTQQEDSAVYLCASSFGTGGRYNEQFFGPGTRLTVL.

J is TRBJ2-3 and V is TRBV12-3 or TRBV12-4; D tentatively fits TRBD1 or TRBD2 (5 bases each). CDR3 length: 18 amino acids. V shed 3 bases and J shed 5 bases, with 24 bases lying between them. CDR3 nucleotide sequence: TGTGCCAGCAGTTTCCTAATGAGGGCACCTTTTCAGGGAGATACGCAGTATTTT. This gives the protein CASSFLMRAPFQGDTQYF.

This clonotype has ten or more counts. CDR3 bases: TGTGCCAGCAGTTTTTCCACTAGCGGGGGAGACAATGAGCAGTTCTTC. It specifies CASSFSTSGGDNEQFF. The rearrangement joins TRBV6-4 to TRBJ2-1; TRBD2 matches 11 bases. The CDR3 has 16 amino acids. The V gene end was trimmed by 5 bases and the J gene end by 5 bases; junction bases not matched to a gene: 8. Germline assignment: CDR1 MRHNA and CDR2 SNTAGT.

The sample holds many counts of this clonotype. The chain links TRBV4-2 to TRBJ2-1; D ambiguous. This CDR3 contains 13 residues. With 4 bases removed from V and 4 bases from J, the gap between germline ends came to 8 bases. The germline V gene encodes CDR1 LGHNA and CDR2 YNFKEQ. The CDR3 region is CASSLQIYNEQFF. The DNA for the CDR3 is TGTGCCAGCAGCCTACAGATTTACAATGAGCAGTTCTTC.

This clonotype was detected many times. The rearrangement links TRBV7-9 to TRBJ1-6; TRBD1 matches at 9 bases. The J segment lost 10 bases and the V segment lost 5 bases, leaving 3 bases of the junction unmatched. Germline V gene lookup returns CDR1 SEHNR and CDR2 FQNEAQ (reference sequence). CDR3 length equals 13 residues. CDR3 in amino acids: CASSLGQGSPLHF. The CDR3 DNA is TGTGCCAGCAGCCTGGGACAGGGCTCACCCCTCCACTTT.

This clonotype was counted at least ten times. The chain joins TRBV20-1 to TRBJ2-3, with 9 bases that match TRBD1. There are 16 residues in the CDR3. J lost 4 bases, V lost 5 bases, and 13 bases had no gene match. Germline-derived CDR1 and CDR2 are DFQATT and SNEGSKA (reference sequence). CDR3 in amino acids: CSAGMVTGGVADTQYF. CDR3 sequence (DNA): TGCAGTGCTGGGATGGTGACAGGGGGTGTAGCAGATACGCAGTATTTT.